The 29 T cell receptor beta chains given below trace back to one sample, sequenced in a study of blood T cell repertoires in COVID-19. This table comes from immunoSEQ multiplex PCR, and its TCRdb copy is limited to in-frame clones, with some not included. The sample records approximately 270,000 clones, around 86% being singletons. Specimen: peripheral blood. The receptors here all came from a middle-aged man with active or convalescent COVID-19.

The rearrangement links TRBV6-5 to TRBJ2-7; 7 positions agree with TRBD1. This CDR3 comprises 13 residues. CDR1 is MNHEY and CDR2 is SVGAGI in the germline V gene. Trimming at V came to 7 bases and at J to 0 bases, leaving 3 bases not matched to a gene. The CDR3 reads CASTGQLSYEQYF. The DNA of the CDR3 is TGTGCCAGCACGGGACAGCTCTCCTACGAGCAGTACTTC.

This clone appeared a single time. V is TRBV9 and J is TRBJ1-2; no firm D call. The CDR3 is 13 amino acids. In germline, CDR1 is SGDLS, CDR2 YYNGEE. V was trimmed by 0 bases and J by 4 bases, leaving 7 bases between them. Written as DNA, the CDR3 is TGTGCCAGCAGCGTAGAAGAGCTCTATGGCTACACCTTC. Translated: CASSVEELYGYTF.

This chain links TRBV5-4 with TRBJ2-3, with TRBD1 identical over 10 bases. Germline-derived CDR1 and CDR2 are SGHNT and YYREEE (reference sequence). V lost 4 bases to trimming and J lost 3 bases; unmatched junction nucleotides: 2. The CDR3 consists of 14 residues. Written as DNA, the CDR3 is TGTGCCAGCAGCCGGGACAGGGGAACAGATACGCAGTATTTT. This gives the protein CASSRDRGTDTQYF.

The chain recombines TRBV6-5 with TRBJ1-3; no definite D call. V was pared by 6 bases and J by 0 bases, with 12 bases between. Looked up from germline, CDR1 is MNHEY and CDR2 is SVGAGI. The CDR3 runs 15 residues. CDR3 DNA: TGTGCCAGCAGGCCACAGTCCCTCTCTGGAAACACCATATATTTT. Protein: CASRPQSLSGNTIYF.

This rearrangement joins TRBV21-1 to TRBJ1-5; the tabulated D call, TRBD1, remains unverified against the DNA. TRBV21-1 is a pseudogene locus. The CDR3 is 14 residues long. CDR3 protein: CAKKGQGLLKPQHF. CDR3 in DNA: TGTGCCAAAAAAGGACAGGGGCTTCTCAAGCCCCAGCATTTT.

The CDR3 DNA reads as TGTGCCAGCAGTTTCGCTAGGCAGGGGAAGAACACCTTC. It encodes CASSFARQGKNTF. The chain recombines TRBV28 with TRBJ1-2; D is possibly TRBD1 (6 bases). The CDR3 totals 13 residues. CDR1 and CDR2 (germline): MDHEN, SYDVKM. The germline V and J ends were trimmed by 3 bases and 12 bases, with 17 bases remaining between them.

This clone was observed a handful of times. The chain links TRBV7-3 to TRBJ1-2; TRBD1 might be the D (5 bases). V was cut by 2 bases and J by 0 bases, with 10 bases left in between. The CDR3 contains 15 residues. In germline, CDR1 is SGHTA, CDR2 FQGTGA. CDR3 DNA sequence: TGTGCCAGCAGCTTATGGGGCGGAGCTAACTATGGCTACACCTTC. Translated: CASSLWGGANYGYTF.

The chain recombines TRBV2 with TRBJ2-3, with a possible D match to TRBD2 (7 bases). The CDR3 is 15 amino acids. Germline V lookup: CDR1 SNHLY, CDR2 FYNNEI. Trimming removed 4 bases at V and 3 bases at J, with 14 bases between. CDR3 nucleotide sequence: TGTGCCAGCAGTGGGGGAAGGGGGGGAACAGATACGCAGTATTTT. Protein: CASSGGRGGTDTQYF.

DNA of the CDR3: TGTGCCAGCAGTCCCGACAGGGTGGGTGGCTACACCTTC. The encoded protein is CASSPDRVGGYTF. The V gene is TRBV6-6, the J gene TRBJ1-2, with 7 bases fitting TRBD1. J lost 7 bases, V lost 5 bases, and 7 bases had no gene match. The germline V gene encodes CDR1 MNHNY and CDR2 SVGAGI (reference sequence). CDR3 length: 13 amino acids.

The V and J genes are TRBV27 and TRBJ2-7, with D perhaps matching TRBD2 (7 bases). Germline V CDR1 and CDR2: MNHEY, SMNVEV (reference sequence). This CDR3 has 13 residues. V was cut by 5 bases and J by 6 bases, with 14 bases left in between. CDR3 in DNA: TGTGCCAGCAGTAGGGGGAGGGCCCTCGAGCAGTACTTC. Translated: CASSRGRALEQYF.

This chain connects TRBV18 to TRBJ1-1; 8 nucleotides align to TRBD1. The CDR3 has 17 amino acids. The J segment lost 0 bases and the V segment lost 3 bases, leaving 9 bases of the junction unmatched. Germline V gene sequence: CDR1 KGHSH, CDR2 LQKENI. The CDR3: CASSPQFPGGMNTEAFF. In DNA form, the CDR3 reads TGTGCCAGCTCACCCCAGTTCCCAGGGGGCATGAACACTGAAGCTTTCTTT.

The sample holds one count of this clone. This chain links TRBV4-2 with TRBJ1-4, with D tentatively TRBD1 (5 bases). V dropped 1 base and J dropped 5 bases, with 11 bases sitting between them. This CDR3 comprises 15 residues. The V gene's germline CDR1 is LGHNA and CDR2 YNFKEQ. CDR3 DNA: TGTGCCAGCAGCCAAGTGGAAGGGGCAAATGAAAAACTGTTTTTT. Translating gives CASSQVEGANEKLFF.

This chain connects TRBV19 to TRBJ2-1; D not resolved. V lost 5 bases and J lost 3, with 5 bases in between. The V gene's germline CDR1 is LNHDA and CDR2 SQIVND (reference sequence). This CDR3 is built from 12 residues. The CDR3 DNA is TGTGCCAGTAGTCGCGGCTACAATGAGCAGTTCTTC. It specifies CASSRGYNEQFF.

This sequence joins TRBV4-2 and TRBJ1-6; 10 bases match TRBD1. The germline gives CDR1 LGHNA, CDR2 YNFKEQ. This CDR3 is 20 amino acids long. J gave up 0 bases and V 4 bases, and 12 bases lay outside the gene matches. CDR3 sequence (DNA): TGTGCCAGCAGCCCGAGCCCCGGGACAGGGGCAAGCTCCTATAATTCACCCCTCCACTTT. Protein product: CASSPSPGTGASSYNSPLHF.

The rearrangement joins TRBV5-4 to TRBJ2-3; 8 nucleotides agree with TRBD1. Germline trimming cut 4 bases from V and 4 bases from J; bases unmatched to any gene: 8. This CDR3 has 15 amino acids. CDR1 and CDR2 from the germline V gene are SGHNT and YYREEE (reference sequence). The CDR3 DNA follows: TGTGCCAGCAGCCCAGGACAGGGTGGTGCAGATACGCAGTATTTT. Translating it yields CASSPGQGGADTQYF.

This chain links TRBV10-3 with TRBJ2-3, with D possibly being TRBD2 (6 bases). Germline V gene lookup returns CDR1 ENHRY and CDR2 SYGVKD. CDR3 length equals 14 residues. Trimming cost V 6 bases and J 2 bases, with 12 bases left between them. The CDR3 coding sequence is TGTGCCATCAGAGGGGCGGGGCACACAGATACGCAGTATTTT. The encoded protein is CAIRGAGHTDTQYF.

This clone was detected only once. V gene TRBV3-1 (or the pseudogene TRBV3-2) combines with J gene TRBJ1-5, with 8 bases lining up with TRBD1. Trimming cost V 3 bases and J 3 bases; bases outside gene matches: 7. The CDR3 loop spans 16 amino acids. Per the germline V gene, CDR1 is LGHDT and CDR2 is YNNKEL (reference sequence). The CDR3 coding sequence is TGTGCCAGCAGCCAGGGGGTGGGACAGGTCAATCAGCCCCAGCATTTT. This sequence encodes CASSQGVGQVNQPQHF.

This clone was seen just once. The rearrangement links TRBV7-8 to TRBJ2-1, with D maybe TRBD2 (5 bases). The CDR3 covers 15 residues. The V gene lost 1 base and the J gene lost 7 bases, with 14 bases spanning the gap. Germline values: CDR1 SGHVS, CDR2 FQNEAQ. In nucleotides, the CDR3 is TGTGCCAGCAGCTTAGGAGCCCTGACGGGGAATGAGCAGTTCTTC. As protein: CASSLGALTGNEQFF.

This chain joins TRBV28 and TRBJ2-7; 16 bases agree with TRBD2. Germline values: CDR1 MDHEN, CDR2 SYDVKM. With 5 bases clipped from V and 3 bases from J, the junction kept 4 bases outside the gene matches. The CDR3 is 16 amino acids. DNA for the CDR3: TGTGCCAGCAGTACAGGGACTAGCGGGAGGGTCTACGAGCAGTACTTC. Protein sequence: CASSTGTSGRVYEQYF.

The chain joins TRBV19 to TRBJ1-5; no firm D call. V lost 3 bases, J lost 4 bases, and 10 bases lay in between. The CDR3 runs to 14 residues. Germline CDR1 LNHDA, CDR2 SQIVND (reference sequence). CDR3 bases: TGTGCCAGTAGTATCGCGGCAGCTAATCAGCCCCAGCATTTT. It codes for CASSIAAANQPQHF.

This clone was counted a few times. J is TRBJ1-1 and V is TRBV9, with D possibly TRBD1 on 6 matching bases. V dropped 3 bases and J dropped 3 bases, with 12 bases sitting between them. The CDR3 totals 14 residues. Germline values: CDR1 SGDLS, CDR2 YYNGEE. CDR3 loop: CASSGGGGDTEAFF. In DNA, the CDR3 is TGTGCCAGCAGCGGAGGGGGAGGGGACACTGAAGCTTTCTTT.

CDR3 sequence (DNA): TGTGCCAGCAGCTCGACCCCCAGGGAAAATTTAGCTAATGAAAAACTGTTTTTT. Protein sequence: CASSSTPRENLANEKLFF. This chain links TRBV5-5 with TRBJ1-4, with D possibly being TRBD1 (5 bases). Trimming left V 3 bases short and J 3 bases short, with 21 bases between. Germline CDR1 SGHKS, CDR2 YYEKEE (reference sequence). The CDR3 consists of 18 residues.

CDR3 in amino acids: CASSSPDRTYEQYF. DNA of the CDR3: TGTGCCAGCAGTTCCCCGGACAGGACCTACGAGCAGTACTTC. The V gene is TRBV6-5, the J gene TRBJ2-7, with 7 positions matching TRBD1. Germline V CDR1 and CDR2: MNHEY, SVGAGI. V lost 4 bases, J lost 2 bases, and 5 bases stayed unmatched. This CDR3 comprises 14 residues.

In this sample, this clone turned up once. The gene calls are TRBV9 and TRBJ2-5, with D perhaps TRBD1 (8 bases). Germline-derived CDR1 and CDR2 are SGDLS and YYNGEE. This CDR3 comprises 15 residues. Deletions cut 4 bases from V and 5 bases from J, with 18 bases between. CDR3 sequence (DNA): TGTGCCAGCAGCTCCCGACAGGGGCGGGGGGAGACCCAGTACTTC. It is translated as CASSSRQGRGETQYF.

This sequence joins TRBV28 and TRBJ2-5; TRBD1 is a possible D gene (7 bases). The germline CDR1 and CDR2 sequences are MDHEN and SYDVKM. This CDR3 is 14 amino acids long. Deletions cut 6 bases from V and 4 bases from J, with 15 bases between. The CDR3 is CASRYAGGRETQYF. The CDR3 coding sequence is TGTGCCAGCAGATACGCAGGGGGGAGAGAGACCCAGTACTTC.

Note on this clone: This sample includes further DNA sequences coding for the same CDR3. J is TRBJ1-1 and V is TRBV5-1; TRBD1 aligns across 7 bases. The germline gives CDR1 SGHRS, CDR2 YFSETQ. V shed 0 bases, J shed 2 bases, and the junction held 1 base outside the gene matches. The CDR3 consists of 14 residues. The CDR3 DNA reads as TGCGCCAGCAGCTTGGACAGGGGAAACACTGAAGCTTTCTTT. The encoded protein is CASSLDRGNTEAFF.

This rearrangement joins TRBV18 to TRBJ1-1, with 11 bases fitting TRBD1. The V gene end was trimmed by 3 bases and the J gene end by 5 bases; junction bases not matched to a gene: 2. This CDR3 has 14 residues. Per the germline V gene, CDR1 is KGHSH and CDR2 is LQKENI. The CDR3 DNA sequence: TGTGCCAGCTCACCCCGGGACAGGGGGACTGAAGCTTTCTTT. Encoded protein: CASSPRDRGTEAFF.

This clone showed up just once. The CDR3, as DNA: TGTGCCACCAGCCGTACCGGGGATCAGCCCCAGCATTTT. Protein sequence: CATSRTGDQPQHF. The rearrangement joins TRBV15 to TRBJ1-5; no clear D. With 5 bases removed from V and 5 bases from J, the gap between germline ends came to 10 bases. The V gene's germline CDR1 is LNHNV and CDR2 YYDKDF (reference sequence). This CDR3 spans 13 amino acids.

This sequence joins TRBV5-4 and TRBJ2-5, with D perhaps matching TRBD1 (6 bases). From germline, CDR1 is SGHNT and CDR2 YYREEE (reference sequence). V was cut by 4 bases and J by 1 base, with 17 bases left in between. The CDR3 spans 16 residues. This chain's CDR3 is CASSPVSQGGQETQYF. Here the CDR3 DNA reads TGTGCCAGCAGCCCAGTATCACAGGGTGGCCAAGAGACCCAGTACTTC. The variable domain in full, with the rest retrieved from reference TRBV5-4 and TRBJ2-5, is ETGVTQSPTHLIKTRGQQVTLRCSSQSGHNTVSWYQQALGQGPQFIFQYYREEENGRGNFPPRFSGLQFPNYSSELNVNALELDDSALYLCASSPVSQGGQETQYFGPGTRLLVL.